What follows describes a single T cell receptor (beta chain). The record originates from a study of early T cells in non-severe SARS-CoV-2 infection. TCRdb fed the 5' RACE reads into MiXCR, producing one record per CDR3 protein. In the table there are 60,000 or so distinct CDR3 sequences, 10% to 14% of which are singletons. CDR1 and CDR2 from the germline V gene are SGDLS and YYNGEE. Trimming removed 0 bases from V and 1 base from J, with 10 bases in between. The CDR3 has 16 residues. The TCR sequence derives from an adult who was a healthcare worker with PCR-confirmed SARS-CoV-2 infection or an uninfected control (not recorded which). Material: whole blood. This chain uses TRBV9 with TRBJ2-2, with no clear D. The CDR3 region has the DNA TGTGCCAGCAGCGTAGAGGTCTCGGGGAACACCGGGGAGCTGTTTTTT. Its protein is CASSVEVSGNTGELFF.